The rows below give T cell receptor beta chains drawn from one sample of a study of beta chain features in type 1 diabetes. The method was immunoSEQ multiplex PCR; TCRdb's version includes in-frame clones alone and lacks a portion of them. The sample shows 200,000 to 250,000 clones, about 26% of them seen only once. The sample taken for sequencing was central memory CD4+ T cells from blood. The source of these receptors is a man younger than 40 in good health. Both conserved end residues are part of each CDR3. D genes are given only for firm matches. Clone size is stated in some rows and not others, as once, few, many or a class when expanded.

d_call clone_size j_call v_call cdr3_aa cdr3_nt
TRBD2 . TRBJ2-5 TRBV5-4 CASNPREGRSQETQYF TGTGCCAGCAACCCAAGGGAGGGGCGAAGTCAAGAGACCCAGTACTTC
TRBD1 . TRBJ1-4 TRBV30 CAWSKGGTANEKLFF TGTGCCTGGAGCAAAGGCGGGACAGCTAATGAAAAACTGTTTTTT
. . TRBJ2-3 TRBV29-1 CSVWAREGSTDTQYF TGCAGCGTTTGGGCCCGGGAAGGGAGCACAGATACGCAGTATTTT
. . TRBJ2-1 TRBV11-2 CASSKGLAINEQFF TGTGCCAGCAGCAAGGGGCTAGCGATCAATGAGCAGTTCTTC
TRBD2 few TRBJ2-1 TRBV7-2 CASSTSGGLNEQFF TGTGCCAGCAGTACTAGCGGGGGCCTCAATGAGCAGTTCTTC
TRBD1 . TRBJ1-5 TRBV15 CATSKDRGLNQPQHF TGTGCCACCAGCAAGGACAGGGGGCTCAATCAGCCCCAGCATTTT
. . TRBJ2-1 TRBV9 CASSVATMAGRNEQFF TGTGCCAGCAGCGTAGCTACGATGGCGGGGAGGAATGAGCAGTTCTTC
. . TRBJ2-7 TRBV14 CASSQDLLVGEQYF TGTGCCAGCAGCCAAGATTTGCTGGTGGGCGAGCAGTACTTC
TRBD1 . TRBJ1-2 TRBV5-6 CASSFNIGGNGYTF TGTGCCAGCAGCTTCAATATAGGGGGCAATGGCTACACCTTC
TRBD1 . TRBJ2-7 TRBV6-5 CASIRDRGSYEQYF TGTGCCAGCATCCGGGACAGGGGCTCCTACGAGCAGTACTTC
. . TRBJ2-7 TRBV7-9 CASSFERPYEQYF TGTGCCAGCAGCTTCGAGAGACCCTACGAGCAGTACTTC
. few TRBJ2-7 TRBV29-1 CSATKTGNEQYF TGCAGCGCTACAAAGACAGGTAACGAGCAGTACTTC
TRBD1 . TRBJ2-7 TRBV5-1 CASSRGGQGYTYEQYF TGCGCCAGCAGCCGCGGGGGACAGGGATATACCTACGAGCAGTACTTC
. few TRBJ2-1 TRBV20-1 CSAFGNEQFF TGCAGTGCCTTCGGGAATGAGCAGTTCTTC
. . TRBJ1-1 TRBV20-1 CSARANTEAFF TGCAGTGCTAGGGCTAACACTGAAGCTTTCTTT
TRBD2 few TRBJ2-1 TRBV29-1 CSARLADYNEQFF TGCAGCGCCCGACTAGCGGACTACAATGAGCAGTTCTTC
TRBD2 few TRBJ2-1 TRBV10-3 CAMGTSGSGSSYNEQFF TGTGCCATGGGGACTAGCGGGAGCGGTAGCTCCTACAATGAGCAGTTCTTC
TRBD1 . TRBJ2-7 TRBV5-1 CASGTGQPSYEQYF TGCGCCAGCGGAACGGGACAGCCCTCCTACGAGCAGTACTTC
TRBD1 few TRBJ2-3 TRBV27 CASRNRGSSTDTQYF TGTGCCAGCCGAAACAGGGGGAGTAGCACAGATACGCAGTATTTT
TRBD2 many TRBJ2-1 TRBV9 CASSVGTSPHEQFF TGTGCCAGCAGCGTAGGGACTAGCCCTCATGAGCAGTTCTTC
. few TRBJ2-1 TRBV2 CASSVEGDEQFF TGTGCCAGCAGTGTTGAGGGGGACGAGCAGTTCTTC
. . TRBJ2-7 TRBV6-5 CASSYTSSHEQYF TGTGCCAGCAGTTATACTAGCAGCCACGAGCAGTACTTC
TRBD1 . TRBJ1-5 TRBV30 CAWTDRGGAQPQHF TGTGCCTGGACGGACAGGGGAGGCGCTCAGCCCCAGCATTTT
. few TRBJ1-6 TRBV7-2 CASSPEVSPLHF TGTGCCAGCAGCCCAGAGGTGTCACCCCTCCACTTT
. . TRBJ1-5 TRBV30 CAWSQSGRHQQPQHF TGTGCCTGGAGTCAGTCCGGACGCCACCAACAGCCCCAGCATTTT
TRBD1 few TRBJ2-7 TRBV2 CASIIRNRGRFEQYF TGTGCCAGCATTATCAGGAACAGGGGGCGATTCGAGCAGTACTTC
. few TRBJ2-1 TRBV7-9 CASSYDNEQFF TGTGCCAGCAGCTATGACAATGAGCAGTTCTTC
. few TRBJ1-2 TRBV30 CAWSFNRRGYTF TGTGCCTGGAGTTTTAACAGGCGGGGCTACACCTTC
. . TRBJ1-2 TRBV4-1 CASSQAQASNYGYTF TGCGCCAGCAGCCAGGCCCAGGCATCTAACTATGGCTACACCTTC
. . TRBJ2-7 TRBV5-4 CASSRARGTFDEQYF TGTGCCAGCAGCCGCGCAAGGGGGACCTTCGACGAGCAGTACTTC
. . TRBJ2-3 TRBV10-1 CASSVPGARLGTDTQYF TGCGCCAGCAGTGTACCGGGGGCTCGGCTGGGCACAGATACGCAGTATTTT